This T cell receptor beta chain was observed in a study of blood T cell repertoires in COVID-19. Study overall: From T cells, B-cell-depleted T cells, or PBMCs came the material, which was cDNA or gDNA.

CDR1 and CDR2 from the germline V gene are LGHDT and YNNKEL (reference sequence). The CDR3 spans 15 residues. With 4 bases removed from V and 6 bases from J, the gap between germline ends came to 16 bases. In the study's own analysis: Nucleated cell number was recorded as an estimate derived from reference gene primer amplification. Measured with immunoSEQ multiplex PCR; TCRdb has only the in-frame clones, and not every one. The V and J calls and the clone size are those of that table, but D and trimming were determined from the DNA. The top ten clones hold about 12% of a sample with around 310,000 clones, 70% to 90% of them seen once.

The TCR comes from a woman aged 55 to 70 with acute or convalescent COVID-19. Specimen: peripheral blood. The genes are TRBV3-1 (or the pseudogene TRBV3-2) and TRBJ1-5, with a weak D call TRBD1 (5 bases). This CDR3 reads CASSLGRGKGQPQHF. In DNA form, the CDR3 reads TGTGCCAGCAGCCTCGGGCGGGGGAAAGGTCAGCCCCAGCATTTT.